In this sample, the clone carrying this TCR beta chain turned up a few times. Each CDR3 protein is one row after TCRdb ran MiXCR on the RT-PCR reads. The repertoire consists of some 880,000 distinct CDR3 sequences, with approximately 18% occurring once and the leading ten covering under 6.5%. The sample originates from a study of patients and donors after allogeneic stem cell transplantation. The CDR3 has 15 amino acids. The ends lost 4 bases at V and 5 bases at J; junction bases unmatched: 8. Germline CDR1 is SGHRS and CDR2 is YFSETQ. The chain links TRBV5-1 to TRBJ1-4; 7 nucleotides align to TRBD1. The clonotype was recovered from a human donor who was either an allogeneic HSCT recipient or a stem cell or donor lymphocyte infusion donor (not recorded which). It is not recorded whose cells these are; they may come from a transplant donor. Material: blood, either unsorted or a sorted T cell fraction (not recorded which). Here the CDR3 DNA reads TGCGCCAGCAGCGGTGGACAGGTTCGGAATGAAAAACTGTTTTTT. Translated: CASSGGQVRNEKLFF.